This passage covers 27 T cell receptor beta chains from one sample sequenced in a study of vaccination and CD4 T cells after COVID-19. Sequencing of the DNA from cultured CD4+ T cells was carried out with the Oncomine TCR Beta short-read assay. MiXCR, run by TCRdb on the PCR reads, gives a single entry per CDR3 protein. The sample includes more than 14,000 distinct CDR3 sequences, 48% of them seen just once. Noted treatment: roughly nine-day PBMC culture with coronavirus spike peptide pools or control peptides (ViraFEST assay). Their target antigens are unknown. Material for sequencing was CD4+ T cells from blood, cultured in vitro. These receptors were taken from a human donor who had recovered from COVID-19.

CDR3 sequence: CASSREGNTEAFF. DNA for the CDR3: TGTGCCAGCAGCCGGGAAGGGAACACTGAAGCTTTCTTT. The chain employs TRBV6-1 and TRBJ1-1; D gene ambiguous. With 6 bases removed from V and 1 base from J, the gap between germline ends came to 9 bases. The CDR3 contains 13 residues. Germline V gives CDR1 MNHNS, CDR2 SASEGT.

In the case of this clonotype: One junction end does not reproduce the germline sequence, and a read error may be involved. The chain has TRBV5-3 and TRBJ1-2; possibly TRBD1 for D (5 bases). Being an ORF, TRBV5-3 has a function that is uncertain. The CDR3 is 15 residues long. DNA of the CDR3: TGTGCCAGCAGCTTGTGGGGGGATTCGAACTATGGCTACACCTTC. Its protein product is CASSLWGDSNYGYTF.

V is TRBV7-9 and J is TRBJ1-4; D remains unclear. This CDR3 contains 15 residues. The germline V and J ends were trimmed by 1 base and 5 bases, with 11 bases remaining between them. Germline V gene sequence: CDR1 SEHNR, CDR2 FQNEAQ (reference sequence). CDR3 bases: TGTGCCAGCAGCTTAGTTGCCAGCCGGAATGAAAAACTGTTTTTT. Protein sequence: CASSLVASRNEKLFF.

The chain has TRBV7-2 and TRBJ2-3; 9 bases match TRBD2. Germline values: CDR1 SGHTA, CDR2 FQGNSA. The V and J ends lost 4 bases and 6 bases, in that order; junction bases with no gene match: 11. This CDR3 region has 16 residues. The CDR3 DNA reads TGTGCCAGCAGCTCCCGTAGCGGGGGTGGAGCGGATACGCAGTATTTT. Protein: CASSSRSGGGADTQYF.

V and J are TRBV7-2 and TRBJ2-7, with D unresolved. Germline CDR1 is SGHTA and CDR2 is FQGNSA. The V end was cut by 4 bases, the J end by 5 bases, with 9 bases between. CDR3 length equals 12 residues. The CDR3 reads CASSSGFHEQYF. The CDR3 DNA is TGTGCCAGCAGCTCAGGATTCCACGAGCAGTACTTC.

J is TRBJ2-7 and V is TRBV5-1; D is unresolved. V lost 0 bases and J 0 bases, leaving 10 bases between the germline ends. Germline assignment: CDR1 SGHRS and CDR2 YFSETQ. The CDR3 has 15 amino acids. The CDR3 loop reads CASSLEVQASYEQYF. CDR3 DNA: TGCGCCAGCAGCTTGGAGGTCCAGGCCTCCTACGAGCAGTACTTC.

The gene calls are TRBV7-2 and TRBJ1-2, with TRBD1 matching 10 bases. The V segment lost 5 bases and the J segment 7 bases; nucleotides outside the gene matches: 7. CDR3 size: 14 residues. Germline lookup yields CDR1 SGHTA and CDR2 FQGNSA. The CDR3 loop is CASSTGTGAGGYTF. CDR3 DNA sequence: TGTGCCAGCAGCACCGGGACAGGGGCCGGTGGCTACACCTTC.

The chain is built from TRBV27 and TRBJ1-5, with 7 bases fitting TRBD1. Germline assignment: CDR1 MNHEY and CDR2 SMNVEV (reference sequence). This CDR3 has 14 amino acids. Trimming took 5 bases from V and 4 from J; bases not matched to a gene: 5. In DNA form, the CDR3 reads TGTGCCAGCAGTCCGGGACAGCCAAATCAGCCCCAGCATTTT. This codes for CASSPGQPNQPQHF.

There are a few counts of this clonotype. This chain uses TRBV6-1 with TRBJ1-2, with D possibly being TRBD1 (5 bases). From germline, CDR1 is MNHNS and CDR2 SASEGT. CDR3 length equals 14 residues. Between the trimmed V and J ends, which lost 4 bases and 3 bases, there was a span of 12 bases. In DNA form, the CDR3 reads TGTGCCAGCAGTGGCCAGGGTACAGACTATGGCTACACCTTC. It yields the protein CASSGQGTDYGYTF.

The chain recombines TRBV5-4 with TRBJ1-6; the D is unclear. The CDR3 is 14 residues long. The germline V gene has CDR1 SGHNT and CDR2 YYREEE (reference sequence). Trimming took off 4 bases at V and 4 bases at J, with 9 bases between the two ends. In DNA form, the CDR3 reads TGTGCCAGCAGCGGCCGAGATTATAATTCACCCCTCCACTTT. Translated: CASSGRDYNSPLHF.

The V and J genes are TRBV5-1 and TRBJ2-7; 11 bases map to TRBD2. The CDR3 sequence is 17 residues long. Germline loops: CDR1 SGHRS, CDR2 YFSETQ. With 0 bases clipped from V and 0 bases from J, the junction kept 5 bases outside the gene matches. For the CDR3, the DNA is TGCGCCAGCAGCTTGGGGCTAGCGGGAGGCCCCTCCTACGAGCAGTACTTC. Translation: CASSLGLAGGPSYEQYF.

This sequence joins TRBV12-3 or TRBV12-4 and TRBJ2-1; D remains ambiguous. CDR3 length: 12 amino acids. Trimming pared 3 bases from V and 9 bases from J, leaving 9 bases between. The CDR3 sequence: CASSFRRLEQFF. The CDR3 nucleotides read TGTGCCAGCAGTTTTCGCCGACTTGAGCAGTTCTTC.

This clonotype showed up just a few times. The chain has TRBV19 and TRBJ2-2; possible D gene TRBD1, 6 bases. Between the trimmed V and J ends, which lost 10 bases and 5 bases, there was a span of 14 bases. CDR1 is LNHDA, CDR2 SQIVND, per germline (reference sequence). The CDR3 totals 13 residues. CDR3 in amino acids: CATTGFLTGELFF. The CDR3, as DNA: TGTGCCACCACAGGGTTTTTAACCGGGGAGCTGTTTTTT.

V and J are TRBV12-3 or TRBV12-4 and TRBJ1-5; 10 bases agree with TRBD1. The CDR3 loop spans 15 amino acids. Unmatched junction bases numbered 9, after V lost 6 bases and J lost 7 bases. For the CDR3, the DNA is TGTGCCAGCAGCCCTGACAGGGGGCGAGGGCAGCCCCAGCATTTT. Translation gives CASSPDRGRGQPQHF.

This clonotype was found once. The chain is built from TRBV5-4 and TRBJ1-4; 7 bases fit TRBD1. Trimming cost V 4 bases and J 5 bases; bases outside gene matches: 8. CDR1 is SGHNT and CDR2 is YYREEE in the germline V gene (reference sequence). CDR3 size: 15 residues. CDR3 nucleotide sequence: TGTGCCAGCAGCGATCCGGGACAGAGAAATGAAAAACTGTTTTTT. It specifies CASSDPGQRNEKLFF.

This chain connects TRBV7-3 to TRBJ2-3; 10 positions match TRBD1. The CDR3 is 16 amino acids. The germline V gene encodes CDR1 SGHTA and CDR2 FQGTGA. V lost 4 bases, J lost 1 base, and 5 bases stayed unmatched. Written as DNA, the CDR3 is TGTGCCAGCAGCTCGGGACAGGGGTTTGGCACAGATACGCAGTATTTT. It yields the protein CASSSGQGFGTDTQYF.

The CDR3 DNA reads as TGTGCCAGCAGCCTAAGTATAGAGCCCCAGCATTTT. Its translation is CASSLSIEPQHF. The chain joins TRBV7-8 to TRBJ1-5; unclear D gene. The CDR3 has 12 residues. V was shortened by 5 bases and J by 8 bases, with 10 bases between the two germline ends. The germline CDR1 and CDR2 sequences are SGHVS and FQNEAQ. Filled out from reference TRBV7-8 and TRBJ1-5, the complete variable domain reads GAGVSQSPRYKVAKRGQDVALRCDPISGHVSLFWYQQALGQGPEFLTYFQNEAQLDKSGLPSDRFFAERPEGSVSTLKIQRTQQEDSAVYLCASSLSIEPQHFGDGTRLSIL.

A few counts support this clonotype. Its ends do not fully match the called genes, so a read error is possible. V usage is TRBV7-9 and J usage is TRBJ1-4; D is possibly TRBD1 (5 bases). Germline CDR1 is SEHNR and CDR2 is FQNEAQ (reference sequence). The CDR3 runs 14 residues. The CDR3 spells CASIPGRTGGQAIF. DNA for the CDR3: TGTGCCAGCATTCCGGGACGCACTGGGGGTCAAGCAATTTTT.

V is TRBV28 and J is TRBJ2-2; D unclear. The CDR3 covers 15 residues. Germline V gene data show CDR1 as MDHEN and CDR2 as SYDVKM. The ends were cut back, 2 bases at V and 8 bases at J, with 15 bases in the middle. This CDR3 is CASSLRLRVGGELFF. DNA of the CDR3: TGTGCCAGCAGTTTACGGCTCCGGGTAGGGGGGGAGCTGTTTTTT.

V and J are TRBV11-3 and TRBJ2-3; D not certain. The germline V and J ends were trimmed by 5 bases and 0 bases, with 9 bases remaining between them. Germline loops: CDR1 SGHNT, CDR2 YENEEA. The length of the CDR3 is 14 residues. The DNA of the CDR3 is TGTGCCAGCAGCCGACCGTCTAGCACAGATACGCAGTATTTT. Translating gives CASSRPSSTDTQYF.

This clonotype was seen a handful of times. The chain is built from TRBV25-1 and TRBJ1-2; D is possibly TRBD1 (6 bases). CDR1 and CDR2 from the germline V gene are MGHDK and SYGVNS. V lost 3 bases to trimming and J lost 8 bases, with 13 bases between them. This CDR3 is 13 amino acids long. The CDR3 DNA sequence: TGTGCCAGCAGTGACCCCAGCGGGGGCGGCTACACCTTC. It codes for CASSDPSGGGYTF.

This clonotype was detected once. The chain is built from TRBV7-9 and TRBJ2-5, with D perhaps matching TRBD1 or TRBD2 (6 bases each). V shed 3 bases and J shed 5 bases, with 16 bases lying between them. The CDR3 totals 15 residues. CDR1 and CDR2 from the germline V gene are SEHNR and FQNEAQ (reference sequence). CDR3: CASSLGPGGEETQYF. The CDR3 nucleotides read TGTGCCAGCAGCTTGGGGCCCGGGGGCGAGGAGACCCAGTACTTC.

CDR3: CASSPLNSNQPQHF. Here the CDR3 DNA reads TGTGCCAGTAGTCCGTTGAATAGCAATCAGCCCCAGCATTTT. The chain combines TRBV19 with TRBJ1-5; no definite D call. This CDR3 has 14 residues. Trimming left V 5 bases short and J 0 bases short, with 8 bases between. Germline V gene data show CDR1 as LNHDA and CDR2 as SQIVND (reference sequence).

This clonotype has just a few counts. The rearrangement links TRBV11-3 to TRBJ1-1, with D uncertain. Germline V lookup: CDR1 SGHNT, CDR2 YENEEA. Trimming cost V 0 bases and J 4 bases, with 6 bases left between them. This CDR3 is 13 amino acids long. CDR3 nucleotides: TGTGCCAGCAGCTTAGAGGGTCCCACTGAAGCTTTCTTT. Protein product: CASSLEGPTEAFF.

DNA of the CDR3: TGTGCCACCAGCAGAGATCCCGGACAGGGGTCTGGTGGCTACACCTTC. Amino acid sequence: CATSRDPGQGSGGYTF. The rearrangement links TRBV15 to TRBJ1-2, with TRBD1 identical over 9 bases. CDR1 is LNHNV and CDR2 is YYDKDF in the germline V gene (reference sequence). CDR3 length: 16 amino acids. V lost 0 bases, J lost 7 bases, and 9 bases stayed unmatched.

This chain connects TRBV7-9 to TRBJ2-3; D is perhaps TRBD1 or TRBD2 (5 bases each). Trimming stripped 8 bases from V and 1 base from J, with 16 bases between. The V gene's germline CDR1 is SEHNR and CDR2 FQNEAQ (reference sequence). The CDR3 is made up of 15 amino acids. This CDR3 is CASSDEGRGTDTQYF. In DNA, the CDR3 is TGTGCCAGCTCGGATGAGGGCAGGGGCACAGATACGCAGTATTTT.

This clonotype has only a few counts. The chain has TRBV19 and TRBJ2-5; a weak D match, TRBD2 (6 bases). The ends were cut back, 1 base at V and 4 bases at J, with 16 bases in the middle. CDR3 length equals 16 residues. Germline V gene data show CDR1 as LNHDA and CDR2 as SQIVND (reference sequence). Here the CDR3 DNA reads TGTGCCAGTAGTATAGGGGTGGGGGGTACTGGAGAGACCCAGTACTTC. This translates into CASSIGVGGTGETQYF. Drawing the rest from reference TRBV19 and TRBJ2-5, the complete variable domain is DGGITQSPKYLFRKEGQNVTLSCEQNLNHDAMYWYRQDPGQGLRLIYYSQIVNDFQKGDIAEGYSVSREKKESFPLTVTSAQKNPTAFYLCASSIGVGGTGETQYFGPGTRLLVL.